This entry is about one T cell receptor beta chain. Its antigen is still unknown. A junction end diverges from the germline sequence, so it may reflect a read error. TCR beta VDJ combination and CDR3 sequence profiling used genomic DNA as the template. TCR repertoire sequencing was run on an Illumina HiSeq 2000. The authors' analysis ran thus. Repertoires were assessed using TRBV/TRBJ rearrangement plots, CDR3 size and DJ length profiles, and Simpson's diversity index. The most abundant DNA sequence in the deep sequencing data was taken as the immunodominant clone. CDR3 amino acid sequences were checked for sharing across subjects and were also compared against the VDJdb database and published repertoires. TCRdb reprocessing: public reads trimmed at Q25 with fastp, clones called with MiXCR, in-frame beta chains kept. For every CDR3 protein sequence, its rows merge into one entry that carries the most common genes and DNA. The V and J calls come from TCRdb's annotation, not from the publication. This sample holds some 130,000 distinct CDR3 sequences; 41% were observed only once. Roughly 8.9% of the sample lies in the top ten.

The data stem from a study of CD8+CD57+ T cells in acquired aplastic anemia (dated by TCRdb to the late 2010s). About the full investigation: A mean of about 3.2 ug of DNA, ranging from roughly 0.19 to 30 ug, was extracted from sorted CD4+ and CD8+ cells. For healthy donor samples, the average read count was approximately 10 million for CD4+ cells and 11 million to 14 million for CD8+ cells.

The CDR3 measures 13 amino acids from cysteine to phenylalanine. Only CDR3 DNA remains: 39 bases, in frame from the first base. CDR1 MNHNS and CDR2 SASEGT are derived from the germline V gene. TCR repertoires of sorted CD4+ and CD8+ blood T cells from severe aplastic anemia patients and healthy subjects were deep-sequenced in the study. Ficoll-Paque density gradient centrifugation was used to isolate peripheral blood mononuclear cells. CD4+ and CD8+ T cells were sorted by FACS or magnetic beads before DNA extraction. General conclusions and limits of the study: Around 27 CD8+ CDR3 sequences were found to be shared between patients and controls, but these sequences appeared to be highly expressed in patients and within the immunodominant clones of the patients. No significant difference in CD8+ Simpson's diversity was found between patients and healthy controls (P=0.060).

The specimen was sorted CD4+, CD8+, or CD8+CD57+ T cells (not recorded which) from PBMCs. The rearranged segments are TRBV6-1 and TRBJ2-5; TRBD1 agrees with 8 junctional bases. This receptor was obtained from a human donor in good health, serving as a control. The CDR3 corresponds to CASRSGGEEAQYF. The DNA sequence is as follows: TGTGCCAGCAGGTCAGGGGGCGAAGAGGCCCAGTACTTC.